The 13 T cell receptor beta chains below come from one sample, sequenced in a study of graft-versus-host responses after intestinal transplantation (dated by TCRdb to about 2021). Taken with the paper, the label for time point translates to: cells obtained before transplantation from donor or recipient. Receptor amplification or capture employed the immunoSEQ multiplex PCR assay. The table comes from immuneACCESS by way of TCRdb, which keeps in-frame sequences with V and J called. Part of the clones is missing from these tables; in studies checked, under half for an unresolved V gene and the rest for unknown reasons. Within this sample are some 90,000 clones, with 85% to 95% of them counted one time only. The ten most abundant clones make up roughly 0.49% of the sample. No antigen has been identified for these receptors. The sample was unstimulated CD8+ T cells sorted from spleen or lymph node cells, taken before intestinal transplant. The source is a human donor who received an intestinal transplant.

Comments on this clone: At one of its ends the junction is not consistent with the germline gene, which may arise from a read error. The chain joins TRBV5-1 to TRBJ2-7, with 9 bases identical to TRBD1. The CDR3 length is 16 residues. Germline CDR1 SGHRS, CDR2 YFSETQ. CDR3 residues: CASSLATPGQGYGQYF. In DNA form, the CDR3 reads TGCGCCAGCAGCTTGGCAACTCCGGGACAGGGCTACGGGCAGTACTTC.

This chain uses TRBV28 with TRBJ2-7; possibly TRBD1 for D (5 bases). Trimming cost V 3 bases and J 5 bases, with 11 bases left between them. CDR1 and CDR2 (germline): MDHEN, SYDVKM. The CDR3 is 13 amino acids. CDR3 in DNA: TGTGCCAGCAGTTTGCAGGGAAACCACGAGCAGTACTTC. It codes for CASSLQGNHEQYF.

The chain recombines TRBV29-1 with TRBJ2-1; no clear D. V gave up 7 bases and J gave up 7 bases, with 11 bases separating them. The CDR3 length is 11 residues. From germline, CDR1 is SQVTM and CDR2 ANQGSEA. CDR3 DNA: TGCAGCGCCCCAGGCCCGAATGAGCAGTTCTTC. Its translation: CSAPGPNEQFF.

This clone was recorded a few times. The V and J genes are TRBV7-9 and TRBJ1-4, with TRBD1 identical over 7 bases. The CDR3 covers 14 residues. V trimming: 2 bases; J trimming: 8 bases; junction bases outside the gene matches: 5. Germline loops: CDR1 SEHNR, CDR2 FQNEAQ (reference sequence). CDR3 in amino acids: CASSLTGDREKLFF. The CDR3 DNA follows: TGTGCCAGCAGCTTAACAGGGGATAGGGAAAAACTGTTTTTT. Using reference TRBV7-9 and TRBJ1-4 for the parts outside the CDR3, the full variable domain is DTGVSQNPRHKITKRGQNVTFRCDPISEHNRLYWYRQTLGQGPEFLTYFQNEAQLEKSRLLSDRFSAERPKGSFSTLEIQRTEQGDSAMYLCASSLTGDREKLFFGSGTQLSVL.

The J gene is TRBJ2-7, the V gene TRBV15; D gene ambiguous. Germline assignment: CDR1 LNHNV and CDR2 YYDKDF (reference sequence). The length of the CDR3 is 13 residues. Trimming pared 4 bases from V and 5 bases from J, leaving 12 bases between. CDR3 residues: CATSKTCSDEQYF. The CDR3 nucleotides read TGTGCCACCAGCAAGACATGCTCAGACGAGCAGTACTTC.

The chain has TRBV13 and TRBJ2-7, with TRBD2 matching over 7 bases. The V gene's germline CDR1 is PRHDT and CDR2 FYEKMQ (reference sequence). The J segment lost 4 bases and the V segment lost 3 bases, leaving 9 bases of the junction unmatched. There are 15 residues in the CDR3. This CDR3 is CASSFQRGYEYEQYF. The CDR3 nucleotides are TGTGCCAGCAGCTTCCAGCGGGGATATGAATACGAGCAGTACTTC. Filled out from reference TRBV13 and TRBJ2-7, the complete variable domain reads AAGVIQSPRHLIKEKRETATLKCYPIPRHDTVYWYQQGPGQDPQFLISFYEKMQSDKGSIPDRFSAQQFSDYHSELNMSSLELGDSALYFCASSFQRGYEYEQYFGPGTRLTVT.

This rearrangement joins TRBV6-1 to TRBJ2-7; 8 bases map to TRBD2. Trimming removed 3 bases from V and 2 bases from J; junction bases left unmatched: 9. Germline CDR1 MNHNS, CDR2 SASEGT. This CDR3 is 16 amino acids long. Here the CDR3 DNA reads TGTGCCAGCAGTGAGATGGTCTCGGGAGGGACCTACGAGCAGTACTTC. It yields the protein CASSEMVSGGTYEQYF.

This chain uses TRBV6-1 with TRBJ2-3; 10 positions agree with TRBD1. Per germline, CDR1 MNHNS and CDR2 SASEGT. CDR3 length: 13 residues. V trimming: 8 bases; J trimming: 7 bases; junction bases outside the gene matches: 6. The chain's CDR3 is CASGVTGGHTQYF. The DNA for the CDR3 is TGTGCCAGCGGGGTGACAGGGGGCCATACGCAGTATTTT.

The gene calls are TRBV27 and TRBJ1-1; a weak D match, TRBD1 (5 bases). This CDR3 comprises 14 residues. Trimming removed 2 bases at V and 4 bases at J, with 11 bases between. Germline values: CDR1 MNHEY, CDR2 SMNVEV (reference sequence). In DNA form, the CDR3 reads TGTGCCAGCAGTTTAGGTGGGGGGGGCACTGAAGCTTTCTTT. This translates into CASSLGGGGTEAFF.

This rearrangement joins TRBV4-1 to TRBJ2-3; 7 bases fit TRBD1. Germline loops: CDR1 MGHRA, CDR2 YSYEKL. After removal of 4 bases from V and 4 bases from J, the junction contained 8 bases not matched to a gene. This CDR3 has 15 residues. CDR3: CASSREDRSADTQYF. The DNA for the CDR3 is TGCGCCAGCAGCCGAGAGGACAGGTCCGCAGATACGCAGTATTTT.

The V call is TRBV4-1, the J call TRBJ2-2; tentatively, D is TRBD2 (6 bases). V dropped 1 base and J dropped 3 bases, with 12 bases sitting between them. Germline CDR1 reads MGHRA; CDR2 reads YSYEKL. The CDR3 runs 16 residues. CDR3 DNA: TGCGCCAGCAGCCAAGTCTTGCGGGAAGACACCGGGGAGCTGTTTTTT. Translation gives CASSQVLREDTGELFF.

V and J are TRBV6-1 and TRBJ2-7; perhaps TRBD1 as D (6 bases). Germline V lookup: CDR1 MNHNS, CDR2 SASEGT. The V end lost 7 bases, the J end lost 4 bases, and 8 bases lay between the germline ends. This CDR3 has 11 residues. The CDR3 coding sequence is TGTGCCAGCAACAGGGCGTACGAGCAGTACTTC. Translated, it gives CASNRAYEQYF.

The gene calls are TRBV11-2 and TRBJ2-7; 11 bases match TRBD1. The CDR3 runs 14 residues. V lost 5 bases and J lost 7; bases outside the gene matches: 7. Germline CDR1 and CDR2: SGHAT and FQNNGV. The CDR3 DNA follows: TGTGCCAGCAGCGCAGGACAGGGGGCTTTTGAGCAGTACTTC. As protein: CASSAGQGAFEQYF.